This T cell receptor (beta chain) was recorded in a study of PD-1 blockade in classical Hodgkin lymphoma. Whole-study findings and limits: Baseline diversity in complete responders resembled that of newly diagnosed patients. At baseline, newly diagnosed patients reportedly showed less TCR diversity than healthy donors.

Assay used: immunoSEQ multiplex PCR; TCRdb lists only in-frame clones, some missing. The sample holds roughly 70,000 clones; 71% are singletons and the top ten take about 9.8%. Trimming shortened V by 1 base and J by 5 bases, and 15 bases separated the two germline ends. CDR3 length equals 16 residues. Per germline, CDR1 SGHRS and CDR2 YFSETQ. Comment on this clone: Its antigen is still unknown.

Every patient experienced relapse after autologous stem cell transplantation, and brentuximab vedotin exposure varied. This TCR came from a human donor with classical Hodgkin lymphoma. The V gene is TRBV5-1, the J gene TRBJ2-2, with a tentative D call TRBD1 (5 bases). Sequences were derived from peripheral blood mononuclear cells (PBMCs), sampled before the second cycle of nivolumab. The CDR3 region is CASSLWQGPETGELFF. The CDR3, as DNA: TGCGCCAGCAGCTTGTGGCAGGGCCCGGAGACCGGGGAGCTGTTTTTT.